The rows below give T cell receptor beta chains drawn from one sample of a study of blood T cells in healthy people across ages. TCRdb ran MiXCR on the 5' RACE reads and lists one entry per CDR3 protein. The repertoire holds about 1.4 million distinct CDR3 sequences, roughly 59% seen once, with roughly 7% in the top ten. Source material: blood. Receptors originate from a man aged 18 to 35 in good health. Both conserved end residues are part of each CDR3. D genes are given only for firm matches. Not every row has a clone size; where given, it reads once, few, many or a size class.

v_call	j_call	d_call	cdr3_length	clone_size	cdr3_nt	cdr3_aa
TRBV12-3/TRBV12-4	TRBJ2-7	NA	13	few	TGTGCCAGCAGTTTGAACAGCAACTACGAGCAGTACTTC	CASSLNSNYEQYF
TRBV29-1	TRBJ1-5	NA	14	once	TGCAGCGTTCTGACCCAAAATAGCAATCAGCCCCAGCATTTT	CSVLTQNSNQPQHF
TRBV14	TRBJ2-2	NA	18	few	TGTGCCAGCAGCCAAGAGGTCCCCAACTGGGGCTTCACCGGGGAGCTGTTTTTT	CASSQEVPNWGFTGELFF
TRBV6-1	TRBJ1-4	NA	14	NA	TGTGCCAGCAGTGACAGGGCGAGGACTGAAAAACTGTTTTTT	CASSDRARTEKLFF
TRBV28	TRBJ2-1	NA	15	NA	TGTGCCAGCAGTTTTCCGGGACAAACGAGAAATGAGCAGTTCTTC	CASSFPGQTRNEQFF
TRBV11-2	TRBJ2-7	NA	14	NA	TGTGCCAGCAGCCTCGACAGAAACACCTACGAGCAGTACTTC	CASSLDRNTYEQYF
TRBV20-1	TRBJ2-1	NA	15	once	TGCAGTGGTCGACCGGGACGAGCGTCCTACAATGAGCAGTTCTTC	CSGRPGRASYNEQFF
TRBV5-1	TRBJ2-5	NA	15	once	TGTGCCAGCAGCTTGGTAGCCTCAAACCAAGAGACCCAGTACTTC	CASSLVASNQETQYF
TRBV6-1	TRBJ2-7	NA	15	NA	TGTGCCAGCACCCCGGGGGTGATAGATTTCTACGAGCAGTACTTC	CASTPGVIDFYEQYF
TRBV5-1	TRBJ2-3	TRBD2	16	NA	TGCGCCAGCAGCTTGGCTAGCGGGGCCGGCACAGATACGCAGTATTTT	CASSLASGAGTDTQYF
TRBV28	TRBJ1-2	TRBD1	11	few	TGTGCCAGCAGTTCCAGGGGGCGCAACACCTTC	CASSSRGRNTF
TRBV29-1	TRBJ2-1	TRBD1	14	NA	TGCAGCGTCCATGACAGGGGTCCCGACAATGAGCAGTTCTTC	CSVHDRGPDNEQFF
TRBV4-2	TRBJ2-4	NA	14	NA	TGTGCCAGCAGCCAAGATCAGGGGGGGAAGGAGCAGTACTTC	CASSQDQGGKEQYF
TRBV2	TRBJ2-1	NA	12	few	TGTGCCAGCAGTGAATTCGCGGAGGAGCAGTTCTTC	CASSEFAEEQFF
TRBV20-1	TRBJ2-1	NA	16	NA	TGCAGTGCTAATAACTCCCTAGCTCCCCAATTGTATGAGCAGTTCTTC	CSANNSLAPQLYEQFF
TRBV4-2	TRBJ2-5	TRBD2	15	once	TGTGCCAGCAGTTTGGGGGGGGGAATCCAAGAGACCCAGTACTTC	CASSLGGGIQETQYF
TRBV4-1	TRBJ2-4	TRBD1	15	NA	TGCGCCAGCAGCCTCTCCGAGGGACAGAAAAACATTCAGTACTTC	CASSLSEGQKNIQYF
TRBV5-6	TRBJ1-6	NA	17	NA	TGTGCCAGCAGGGTTAGACGGGACGGTCTCCTCAATTCACCCCTCCACTTT	CASRVRRDGLLNSPLHF
TRBV6-6	TRBJ1-5	NA	14	few	TGTGCCAGCACCACATGGGGCGGCAATCAGCCCCAGCATTTT	CASTTWGGNQPQHF
TRBV28	TRBJ2-1	NA	14	few	TGTGCCAGCAGTTTCTCCTGGCCCTACAATGAGCAGTTCTTC	CASSFSWPYNEQFF
TRBV12-3/TRBV12-4	TRBJ2-3	NA	13	NA	TGTGCCAGCAGCACCCAGCCAGCAGATACGCAGTATTTT	CASSTQPADTQYF
TRBV24-1	TRBJ1-2	NA	13	NA	TGTGCCACCACCGACAGAGGGGCAATCCGCTACACCTTC	CATTDRGAIRYTF
TRBV15	TRBJ1-6	NA	14	NA	TGTGCCACCAGCAGAGATCGAGGGAATTCACCCCTCCACTTT	CATSRDRGNSPLHF
TRBV25-1	TRBJ2-7	TRBD2	16	few	TGTGCCAGCAAGGGACTAGCGGGAGACTCCTCCTACGAGCAGTACTTC	CASKGLAGDSSYEQYF
TRBV9	TRBJ1-1	TRBD1	15	NA	TGTGCCAGCAGCGGTCACAGGGGGCGGAACACTGAAGCTTTCTTT	CASSGHRGRNTEAFF
TRBV4-1	TRBJ2-4	NA	14	few	TGCGCCAGCAGCCAGGTTGGAGCCAAAAACATTCAGTACTTC	CASSQVGAKNIQYF
TRBV12-3/TRBV12-4	TRBJ1-5	NA	13	few	TGTGCCAGCAGTTTCGATAGCAATCAGCCCCAGCATTTT	CASSFDSNQPQHF
TRBV5-1	TRBJ2-5	NA	16	NA	TGCGCCAGCAGCTTGGGGCACGGGACTCGGCAAGAGACCCAGTACTTC	CASSLGHGTRQETQYF
TRBV18	TRBJ2-5	TRBD2	17	NA	TGTGCCAGCTCACCAAGTCGCGGGGGAGCCTACCAAGAGACCCGGTACTTC	CASSPSRGGAYQETRYF
TRBV20-1	TRBJ2-1	NA	13	NA	TGCAGTGCTAAATCCGCGGGGCACAATGAGCAGTTCTTC	CSAKSAGHNEQFF
TRBV29-1	TRBJ1-4	NA	13	few	TGCAGCGTCTTATTCGCGAATAATGAAAAACTGTTTTTT	CSVLFANNEKLFF
TRBV20-1	TRBJ2-1	TRBD2	20	NA	TGCAGTGCTAGCTTCTCAAGCCGACTAGCGGGTTCCGTGGTACAAGAGACCCAGTTCTTC	CSASFSSRLAGSVVQETQFF
TRBV6-2/TRBV6-3	TRBJ2-7	TRBD2	14	NA	TGTGCCAGCAGTCTTCTAGCGGAGGACTACGAGCAGTACTTC	CASSLLAEDYEQYF
TRBV7-8	TRBJ2-1	TRBD1	16	NA	TGTGCCAGCAGCTTAATTGGACAGGGGGAGTTCAATGAGCAGTTCTTC	CASSLIGQGEFNEQFF
TRBV5-1	TRBJ2-1	TRBD2	18	NA	TGCGCCAGCAGCCTAAGACTAGCGGAGAGCGCATCCTACAATGAGCAGTTCTTC	CASSLRLAESASYNEQFF
TRBV20-1	TRBJ2-1	TRBD1	14	NA	TGCAGTGCTAGAGCACAGGGGTTTCGAAATGAGCAGTTCTTC	CSARAQGFRNEQFF
TRBV20-1	TRBJ2-2	TRBD2	14	NA	TGCAGTGCTAGTGCGGCTAGCGGCACCGGGGAGCTGTTTTTT	CSASAASGTGELFF
TRBV7-9	TRBJ1-2	NA	13	NA	TGTGCCAGCAGAGAAGGGAAGAACTATGGCTACACCTTC	CASREGKNYGYTF
TRBV6-5	TRBJ1-1	NA	13	few	TGTGCCAGCAGTTTTGACGCCATGAGGGAAGCTTTCTTT	CASSFDAMREAFF
TRBV29-1	TRBJ2-7	NA	12	NA	TGCAGCGTGGAAGACGGGTCTGGTGAGCAGTACTTC	CSVEDGSGEQYF
TRBV7-8	TRBJ1-2	NA	14	NA	TGTGCCAGCAGCTTAGTTCATGGGAACTATGGCTACACCTTC	CASSLVHGNYGYTF
TRBV7-2	TRBJ2-5	TRBD2	15	NA	TGTGCCAGCAGTGGGACTAGCGGGCCCGCAGAGACCCAGTACTTC	CASSGTSGPAETQYF
TRBV3-1	TRBJ2-1	NA	16	NA	TGTGCCAGCAGCCAAGATCTTGGCTCGTACTACAATGAGCAGTTCTTC	CASSQDLGSYYNEQFF
TRBV10-3	TRBJ2-5	TRBD1	15	few	TGTGCCATTGGCCGAGGGCAGGGGGTTTGGGAGACCCAGTACTTC	CAIGRGQGVWETQYF
TRBV29-1	TRBJ1-2	NA	13	few	TGCAGCGTTGCGGATACAGTTAACTATGGCTACACCTTC	CSVADTVNYGYTF
TRBV5-1	TRBJ2-5	TRBD2	17	NA	TGCGCCAGCAGCTTGGCTCCCAGCGGGGGCCCCCAAGAGACCCAGTACTTC	CASSLAPSGGPQETQYF
TRBV7-8	TRBJ1-4	TRBD1	18	NA	TGTGCCAGCAGCTTACGAGGGACAGGGGGCGCGGCCAGGGGAAAGCTGTTTTTT	CASSLRGTGGAARGKLFF